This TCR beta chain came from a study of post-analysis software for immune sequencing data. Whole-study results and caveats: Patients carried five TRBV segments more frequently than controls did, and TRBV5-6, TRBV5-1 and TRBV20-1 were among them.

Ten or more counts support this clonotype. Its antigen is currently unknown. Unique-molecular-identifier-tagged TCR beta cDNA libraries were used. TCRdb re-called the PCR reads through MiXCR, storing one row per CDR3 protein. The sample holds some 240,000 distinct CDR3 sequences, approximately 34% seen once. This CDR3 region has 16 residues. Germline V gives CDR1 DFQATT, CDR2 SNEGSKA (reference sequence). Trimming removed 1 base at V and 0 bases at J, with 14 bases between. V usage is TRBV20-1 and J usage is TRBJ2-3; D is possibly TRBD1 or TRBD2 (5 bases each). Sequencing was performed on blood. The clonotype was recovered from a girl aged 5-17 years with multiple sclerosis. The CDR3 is CSARGTGTVSTDTQYF. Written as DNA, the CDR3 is TGCAGTGCTAGAGGGACCGGGACGGTTAGCACAGATACGCAGTATTTT.